The clone carrying this TCR beta chain was recorded a few times. This record belongs to a study of T cells in Graves' hyperthyroidism and ophthalmopathy. The CDR3 is 16 amino acids. V gave up 5 bases and J gave up 1 base; unmatched junction bases: 4. CDR1 is SEHNR and CDR2 is FQNEAQ in the germline V gene (reference sequence). RNA transcripts were the template for amplifying TCR beta CDR3 regions. Initially, a first-round RT-PCR of the TCR CDR3 employed the HTBI primer set. MiXCR was run by TCRdb on the multiplex PCR reads, yielding one entry per CDR3 protein. Here the sample spans some 560,000 distinct CDR3 sequences, 15% to 18% being singletons.

Specimen: blood. This chain connects TRBV7-9 to TRBJ1-3; 11 nucleotides match TRBD1. The sequence was obtained from a young woman with Graves' hyperthyroidism. The CDR3 DNA is TGTGCCAGCAGCGCGGGGACAGGGGGTTCTGGAAACACCATATATTTT. This translates into CASSAGTGGSGNTIYF.